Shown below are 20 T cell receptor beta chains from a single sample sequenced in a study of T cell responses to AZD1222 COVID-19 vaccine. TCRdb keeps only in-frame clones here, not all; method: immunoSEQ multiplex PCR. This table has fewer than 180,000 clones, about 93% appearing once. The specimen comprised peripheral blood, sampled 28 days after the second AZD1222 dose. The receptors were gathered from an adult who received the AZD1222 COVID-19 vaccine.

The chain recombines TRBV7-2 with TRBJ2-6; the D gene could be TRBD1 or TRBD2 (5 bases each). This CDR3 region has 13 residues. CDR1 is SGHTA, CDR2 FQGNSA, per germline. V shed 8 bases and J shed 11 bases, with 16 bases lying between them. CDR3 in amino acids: CASPPPSRDVLTF. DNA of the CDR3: TGTGCCAGCCCCCCCCCTAGCAGGGACGTCCTGACTTTC.

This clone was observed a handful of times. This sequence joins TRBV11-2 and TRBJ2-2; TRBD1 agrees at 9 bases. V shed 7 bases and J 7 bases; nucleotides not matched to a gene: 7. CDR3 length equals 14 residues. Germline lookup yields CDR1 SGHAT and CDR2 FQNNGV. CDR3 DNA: TGTGCCAGCAAACAGGGGGCGCTTAGCGGGGAGCTGTTTTTT. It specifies CASKQGALSGELFF.

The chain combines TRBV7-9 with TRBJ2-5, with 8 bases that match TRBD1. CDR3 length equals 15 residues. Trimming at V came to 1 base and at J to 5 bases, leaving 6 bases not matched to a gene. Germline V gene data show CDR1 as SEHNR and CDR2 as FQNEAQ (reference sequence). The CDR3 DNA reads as TGTGCCAGCAGCTTAGAGCAGGGGGCAAGGGAGACCCAGTACTTC. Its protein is CASSLEQGARETQYF.

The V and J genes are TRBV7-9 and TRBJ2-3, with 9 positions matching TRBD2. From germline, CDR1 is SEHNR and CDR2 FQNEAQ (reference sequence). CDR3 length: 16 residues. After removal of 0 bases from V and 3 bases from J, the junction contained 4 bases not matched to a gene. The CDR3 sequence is CASSLALAGRTDTQYF. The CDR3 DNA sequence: TGTGCCAGCAGCTTAGCCCTAGCGGGACGGACAGATACGCAGTATTTT.

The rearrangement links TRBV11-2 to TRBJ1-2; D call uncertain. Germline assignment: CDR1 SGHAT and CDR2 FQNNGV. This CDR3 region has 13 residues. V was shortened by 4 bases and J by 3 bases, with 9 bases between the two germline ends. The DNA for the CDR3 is TGTGCCAGCAGCTCGGACGGACACTATGGCTACACCTTC. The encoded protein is CASSSDGHYGYTF.

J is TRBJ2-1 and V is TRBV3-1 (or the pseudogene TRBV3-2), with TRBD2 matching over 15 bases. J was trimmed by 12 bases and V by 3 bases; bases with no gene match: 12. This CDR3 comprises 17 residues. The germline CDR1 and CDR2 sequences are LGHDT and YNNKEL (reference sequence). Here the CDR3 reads CASSHPDRTSGRAGQFF. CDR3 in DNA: TGTGCCAGCAGCCACCCCGACCGGACTAGCGGGAGGGCCGGGCAGTTCTTC.

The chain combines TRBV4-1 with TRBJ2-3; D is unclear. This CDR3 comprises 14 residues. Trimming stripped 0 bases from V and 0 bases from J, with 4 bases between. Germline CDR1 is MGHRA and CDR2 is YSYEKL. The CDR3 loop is CASSQDGSTDTQYF. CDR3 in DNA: TGCGCCAGCAGCCAAGACGGCAGCACAGATACGCAGTATTTT.

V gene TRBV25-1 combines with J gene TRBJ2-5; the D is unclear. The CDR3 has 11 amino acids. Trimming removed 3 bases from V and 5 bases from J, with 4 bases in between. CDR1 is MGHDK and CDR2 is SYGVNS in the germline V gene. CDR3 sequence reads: CASSDGETQYF. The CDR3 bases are TGTGCCAGCAGTGACGGGGAGACCCAGTACTTC.

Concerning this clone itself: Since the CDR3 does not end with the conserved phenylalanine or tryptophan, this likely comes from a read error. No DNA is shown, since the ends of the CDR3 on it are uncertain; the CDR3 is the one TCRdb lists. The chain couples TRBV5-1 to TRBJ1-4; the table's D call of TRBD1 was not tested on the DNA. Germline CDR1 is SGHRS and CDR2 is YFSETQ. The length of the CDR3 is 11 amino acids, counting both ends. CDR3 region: CASSEGQVSFD.

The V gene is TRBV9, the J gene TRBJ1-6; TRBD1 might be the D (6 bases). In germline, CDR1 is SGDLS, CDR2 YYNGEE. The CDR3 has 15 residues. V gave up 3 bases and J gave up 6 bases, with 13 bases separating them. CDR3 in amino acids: CASSARGGINSPLHF. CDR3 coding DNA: TGTGCCAGCAGCGCCCGAGGGGGGATTAATTCACCCCTCCACTTT.

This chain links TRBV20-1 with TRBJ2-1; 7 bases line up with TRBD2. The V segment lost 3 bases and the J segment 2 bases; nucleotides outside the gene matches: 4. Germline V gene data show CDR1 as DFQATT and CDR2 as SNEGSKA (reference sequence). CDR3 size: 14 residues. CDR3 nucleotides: TGCAGTGCTAGTGCCGGGACTACCTACAATGAGCAGTTCTTC. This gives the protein CSASAGTTYNEQFF.

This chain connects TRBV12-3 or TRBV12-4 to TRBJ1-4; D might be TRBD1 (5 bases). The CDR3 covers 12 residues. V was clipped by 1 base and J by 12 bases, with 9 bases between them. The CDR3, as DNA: TGTGCCAGCAGTTTAGGGGGCAGCGAACTGTTTTTT. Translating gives CASSLGGSELFF.

In nucleotides, the CDR3 is TGTGCCAGCAGCCGTCCGGGGGCAGAGACCCAGTACTTC. This codes for CASSRPGAETQYF. This sequence joins TRBV7-9 and TRBJ2-5, with D perhaps assigned TRBD1 or TRBD2 (6 bases each). V lost 5 bases and J lost 4, with 11 bases in between. Germline assignment: CDR1 SEHNR and CDR2 FQNEAQ (reference sequence). This CDR3 contains 13 residues.

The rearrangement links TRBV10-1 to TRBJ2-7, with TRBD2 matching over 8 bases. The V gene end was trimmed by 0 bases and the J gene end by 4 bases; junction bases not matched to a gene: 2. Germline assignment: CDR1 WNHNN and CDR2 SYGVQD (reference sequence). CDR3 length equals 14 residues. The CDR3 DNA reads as TGCGCCAGCAGTGAGTCGGTAGCGGGATACGAGCAGTACTTC. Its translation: CASSESVAGYEQYF.

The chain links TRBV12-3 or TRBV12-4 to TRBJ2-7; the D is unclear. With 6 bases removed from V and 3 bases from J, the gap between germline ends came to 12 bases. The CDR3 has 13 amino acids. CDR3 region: CASSLTTNYEQYF. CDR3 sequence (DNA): TGTGCCAGCAGCTTGACAACGAACTACGAGCAGTACTTC.

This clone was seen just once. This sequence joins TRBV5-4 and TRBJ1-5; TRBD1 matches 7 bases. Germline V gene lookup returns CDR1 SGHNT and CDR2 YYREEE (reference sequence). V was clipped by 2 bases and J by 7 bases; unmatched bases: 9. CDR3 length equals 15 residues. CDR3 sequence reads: CASSLKGQNPQPQHF. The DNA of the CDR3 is TGTGCCAGCAGCTTAAAGGGACAGAATCCCCAGCCCCAGCATTTT.

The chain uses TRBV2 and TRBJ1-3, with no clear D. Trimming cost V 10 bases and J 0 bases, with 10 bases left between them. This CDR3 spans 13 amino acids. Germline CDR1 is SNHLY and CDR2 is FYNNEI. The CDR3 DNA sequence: TGTGCCACTGTGTTAAGCTCTGGAAACACCATATATTTT. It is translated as CATVLSSGNTIYF.

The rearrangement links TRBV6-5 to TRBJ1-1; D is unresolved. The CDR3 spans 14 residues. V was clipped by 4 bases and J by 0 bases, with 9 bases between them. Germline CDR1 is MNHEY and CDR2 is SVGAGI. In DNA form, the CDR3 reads TGTGCCAGCAGTTTTTCGACCTTGAACACTGAAGCTTTCTTT. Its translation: CASSFSTLNTEAFF.

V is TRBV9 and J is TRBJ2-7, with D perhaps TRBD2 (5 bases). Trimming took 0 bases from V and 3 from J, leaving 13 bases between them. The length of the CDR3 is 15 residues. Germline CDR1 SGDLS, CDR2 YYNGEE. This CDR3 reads CASSVGGESYYEQYF. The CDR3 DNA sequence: TGTGCCAGCAGCGTAGGTGGGGAGAGTTACTACGAGCAGTACTTC.

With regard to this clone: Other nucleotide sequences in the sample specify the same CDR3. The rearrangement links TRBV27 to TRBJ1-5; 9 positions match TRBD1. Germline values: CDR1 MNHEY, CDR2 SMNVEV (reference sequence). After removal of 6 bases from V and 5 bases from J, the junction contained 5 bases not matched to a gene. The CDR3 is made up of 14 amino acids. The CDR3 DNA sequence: TGTGCCAGCAGACCTGGACAGGGGTATCAGCCCCAGCATTTT. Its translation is CASRPGQGYQPQHF.